This T cell receptor (beta chain) emerged from a study of CD8 T cells in Susac syndrome. Study-level information: Active disease was present in more than 5 of the sequenced Susac syndrome patients, whereas roughly 8 of them were in remission.

Concerning this clonotype: The target antigen is unknown.

V was shortened by 5 bases and J by 7 bases, with 20 bases between the two germline ends. The CDR3 consists of 14 residues. From germline, CDR1 is DFQATT and CDR2 SNEGSKA (reference sequence). Whole-study results and caveats: The CD4+ T cell repertoires that were profiled in Susac syndrome showed no clonal expansion.

Random-hexamer reverse transcription was applied to about 0.45 to 1 ug RNA. The authors amplified TCR beta CDR3 across 54 Vbeta and 13 Jbeta using immunoSEQ multiplex PCR. Using its own MiXCR run on the immunoSEQ multiplex PCR reads, TCRdb lists one record per CDR3 protein. The table records roughly 250,000 distinct CDR3 sequences, 90% to 96% of them present only once. Sequencing input: CD4+ T cells from PBMCs. The receptor was isolated from a human donor with Susac syndrome. V and J are TRBV20-1 and TRBJ1-2; D perhaps matches TRBD1 (5 bases). The CDR3 sequence is CSARVRDGDIGYTF. For the CDR3, the DNA is TGCAGTGCTCGCGTCCGGGACGGGGATATTGGCTACACCTTC.